This T cell receptor beta chain originates from a study of neoadjuvant anti-PD-1 for oral cavity cancer. Study-wide background: Non-progressing patients received a fourth nivolumab dose near day 43, then surgery on days 50-56.

The table lists this clone with a few counts. Antigen specificity is unknown. Most PBMC samples had approximately 440 ng input DNA in six replicates. This table comes from immunoSEQ multiplex PCR, and its TCRdb copy is limited to in-frame clones, with some not included. The repertoire consists of 14,000 or so clones, with 65% occurring once and the leading ten covering around 2.7%. The study, taken as a whole, reports: After neoadjuvant nivolumab, PBMC T cell clonality was significantly higher in non-responders than responders.

PBMCs were not maintained or expanded in culture before analysis. The sequencing here drew on PBMCs, taken before nivolumab (anti-PD-1) treatment. The TCR comes from a person between 40 and 80 years old with oral cavity squamous cell carcinoma.

CDR3 coding DNA: TGTGCCAGTTCCCTCGGGGGGGGGCGAGGAGAGACCCAGTACTTC. Protein sequence: CASSLGGGRGETQYF. The V gene is TRBV19, the J gene TRBJ2-5, with 8 bases fitting TRBD2. The CDR3 runs to 15 residues. In germline, CDR1 is LNHDA, CDR2 SQIVND (reference sequence). Trimming took 8 bases from V and 4 from J; bases not matched to a gene: 12.